This T cell receptor beta chain was obtained from a study of cytomegalovirus exposure and HLA in healthy donors. Looked up from germline, CDR1 is SNHLY and CDR2 is FYNNEI. V was pared by 3 bases and J by 0 bases, with 6 bases between. The CDR3 runs to 14 residues. This clone was counted a few times. PCR employed 60 Vbeta and 13 Jbeta primers. The data were produced by immunoSEQ multiplex PCR, yet TCRdb's version contains in-frame clones alone and is incomplete. The table includes roughly 150,000 clones, roughly 80% detected once. The sequencing sample was made of PBMCs. The chain carries TRBV2 and TRBJ2-4; possibly TRBD1 for D (5 bases). The clonotype was recovered from a young man in good health and CMV-seronegative. The chain's CDR3 is CASSEGLAKNIQYF. DNA for the CDR3: TGTGCCAGCAGTGAGGGGCTAGCCAAAAACATTCAGTACTTC.